The rows below give T cell receptor beta chains drawn from one sample of a study of vaccination and CD4 T cells after COVID-19. One entry per CDR3 protein results from TCRdb running MiXCR on the PCR reads. The sample has thousands of distinct CDR3 sequences; around 45% are singletons. These receptors' targets are unknown. The material sequenced was CD4+ T cells from blood, cultured in vitro. The receptors were sampled from a human donor in good health. Both conserved end residues are part of each CDR3. Clone size is given for some rows only: seen once, a few or many times, or a class if the clone is expanded.

abundance	v_gene	j_gene	CDR3aa
few	TRBV7-9	TRBJ2-1	CASSTRSEQFF
NA	TRBV6-5	TRBJ1-1	CASSYGQMNTEAFF
NA	TRBV19	TRBJ2-5	CATTFTGAQETQYF
NA	TRBV19	TRBJ1-6	CASSVTGVDSPLHF
NA	TRBV6-1	TRBJ2-2	CASTPGPRGGELFF
NA	TRBV6-1	TRBJ1-5	CASAGAAGEPQHF
NA	TRBV10-3	TRBJ1-1	CAISDARTGETEAFF
NA	TRBV12-5	TRBJ1-2	CASGGDGYYGYTF
NA	TRBV30	TRBJ2-3	CAWSVIDTQYF
few	TRBV2	TRBJ1-2	CASSESGYGYTF
NA	TRBV7-9	TRBJ2-7	CASSLVSGGIEQYF
NA	TRBV10-3	TRBJ1-1	CAIRLQVGDTEAFF
NA	TRBV4-1	TRBJ1-5	CASSPGSSGGWDQPQHF
few	TRBV7-9	TRBJ2-2	CASPDHRNTGELFF
once	TRBV9	TRBJ2-1	CASSPPAMTEQFF
few	TRBV6-1	TRBJ1-5	CASSEGQGAGQPQHF
NA	TRBV20-1	TRBJ1-5	CSAGGQPFIQPQHF
NA	TRBV20-1	TRBJ2-5	CSTSGQASGFQETQYF
few	TRBV6-5	TRBJ2-2	CASSSSGSGELFF
NA	TRBV2	TRBJ1-5	CASKGQNYQPQHF
NA	TRBV2	TRBJ1-1	CASTQAYEAFF
NA	TRBV7-2	TRBJ2-7	CASSPVAGRSYEQYF
NA	TRBV20-1	TRBJ2-3	CSARDLAGADTQYF
NA	TRBV2	TRBJ1-1	CASSEGTREAFF
NA	TRBV10-1	TRBJ1-5	CASSEAPNQPQHF
NA	TRBV29-1	TRBJ2-7	CSVGPPGGRDEQYF
NA	TRBV2	TRBJ1-1	CASAYAEAFF
few	TRBV20-1	TRBJ2-7	CSAIGDRDYEQYF
NA	TRBV27	TRBJ2-2	CASKVYSGNTGELFF
NA	TRBV10-3	TRBJ2-3	CAISEGLGDTDTQYF
few	TRBV27	TRBJ1-5	CASSLSSSNQPQHF
NA	TRBV27	TRBJ1-1	CASSPGRGTEAFF